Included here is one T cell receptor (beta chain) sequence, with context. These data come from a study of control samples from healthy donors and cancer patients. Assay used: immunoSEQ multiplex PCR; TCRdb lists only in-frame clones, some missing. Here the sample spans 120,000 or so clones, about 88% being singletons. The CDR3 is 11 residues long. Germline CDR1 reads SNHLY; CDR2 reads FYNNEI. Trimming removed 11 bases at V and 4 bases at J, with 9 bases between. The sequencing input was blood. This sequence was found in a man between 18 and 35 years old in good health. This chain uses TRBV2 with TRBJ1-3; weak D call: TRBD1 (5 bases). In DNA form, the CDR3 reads TGTGCCGGCCGACAGGGAAACACCATATATTTT. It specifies CAGRQGNTIYF.